This T cell receptor (beta chain) was profiled in a study of memory CD4+ T cells and cytomegalovirus serostatus. Overall study context: This sample comes from healthy Belgian adults, 9 CMV seropositive, roughly 22 seronegative.

Findings of the study overall: Repertoires predicted CMV serostatus with median bootstrapped AUC of roughly 0.96.

Single viable CD3+CD4+CD8-CD45RO+ cells were sorted as the memory CD4+ T cells. Profiled with immunoSEQ multiplex PCR; TCRdb holds only in-frame clones, not every one. The table records 48,000 or so clones, around 80% of them present only once. To note about this clone: Its antigen remains unidentified.

The V end lost 5 bases, the J end lost 9 bases, and 20 bases lay between the germline ends. The CDR3 is made up of 15 amino acids. Germline V CDR1 and CDR2: LNHNV, YYDKDF (reference sequence). The material sequenced was memory CD4+ T cells from blood. The source of this sequence is an adult in good health and CMV-seronegative. The rearrangement joins TRBV15 to TRBJ1-5; tentatively, D is TRBD1 (5 bases). The CDR3 is CATSPRESSRGPQHF. For the CDR3, the DNA is TGTGCCACCAGCCCCCGGGAGTCCTCGAGGGGGCCCCAGCATTTT. The full variable domain, completed using reference TRBV15 and TRBJ1-5, is DAMVIQNPRYQVTQFGKPVTLSCSQTLNHNVMYWYQQKSSQAPKLLFHYYDKDFNNEADTPDNFQSRRPNTSFCFLDIRSPGLGDTAMYLCATSPRESSRGPQHFGDGTRLSIL.